What follows describes a single T cell receptor beta chain. The antigen remains undetermined. Amplification used 60 Vbeta primers and 13 Jbeta primers. Assay used: immunoSEQ multiplex PCR; TCRdb lists only in-frame clones, some missing. The table includes 120,000 to 150,000 clones, nearly 90% detected once. The sample belongs to a study of cytomegalovirus exposure and HLA in healthy donors. Study results and caveats: With DRB1 most and HLA-C fewest, TCR association rates differed between HLA loci in a later analysis.

V lost 2 bases and J lost 4; bases outside the gene matches: 5. This CDR3 is 15 amino acids long. Germline CDR1 reads MNHEY; CDR2 reads SVGAGI. This clonotype was obtained from a woman between 35 and 50 years old in good health and CMV-seronegative. The chain links TRBV6-5 to TRBJ1-1, with TRBD1 identical over 9 bases. Specimen: PBMCs. The CDR3 nucleotides read TGTGCCAGCAGTTACCAGACAGGGGGAGGCACTGAAGCTTTCTTT. Translated, it gives CASSYQTGGGTEAFF.